This entry concerns a single T cell receptor (beta chain). Original processing notes: Estimation of nucleated cell counts relied on the amplification of reference gene primers. Repertoires were generated with immunoSEQ multiplex PCR, while TCRdb's copy carries only in-frame clones and drops some. That table supplies the V and J calls and clone size; D and trimming were determined from the DNA. The table has a few hundred thousand clones, around 90% seen once; the top ten hold 2% to 2.5%. V shed 8 bases, J shed 0 bases, and the junction held 6 bases outside the gene matches. This CDR3 comprises 14 residues. Germline CDR1 is SNHLY and CDR2 is FYNNEI. The sample belongs to a study of blood T cell repertoires in COVID-19. Across the whole study: COVID-19 samples from acute and convalescent phases originated in the United States, Italy and Spain. PBMCs, B-cell-depleted T cells, or T cells were the source of the cDNA or gDNA that made up the material.

Source material: peripheral blood. The V call is TRBV2, the J call TRBJ1-2; 7 nucleotides align to TRBD1. The TCR sequence derives from a man in his forties or fifties with acute or convalescent COVID-19. DNA for the CDR3: TGTGCCAGCCAGGGACAGAGGTCTAACTATGGCTACACCTTC. Amino acid sequence: CASQGQRSNYGYTF.